A selection of T cell receptor beta chains follows, all from one sample in a study of T cell responses to AZD1222 COVID-19 vaccine. Generated by immunoSEQ multiplex PCR, the TCRdb table keeps only in-frame clones and is missing some. The top ten hold under 7.5% of the sample, which has some 72,000 clones, around 90% seen once. The sequencing used peripheral blood, collected on day 0 of MenACWY control vaccination. All receptors come from an adult in good health. CDR3s include the opening cysteine and the closing phenylalanine or tryptophan. A D gene is named only where the DNA matches it firmly. A row's size may be missing; if present it is once, few, many or a size class.

V gene,J gene,clone size,D gene,CDR3 length,CDR3 DNA,CDR3 protein
TRBV18,TRBJ2-1,NA,NA,11,TGTGCCAGCTCACCAGGCCATGAGCAGTTCTTC,CASSPGHEQFF
TRBV19,TRBJ2-1,NA,NA,14,TGTGCCAGTACACGAAAAATTTCCTACAATGAGCAGTTCTTC,CASTRKISYNEQFF
TRBV20-1,TRBJ2-7,NA,NA,11,TGCAGTGCTAGTGGTCCAGCCTTCTTAACCTTC,CSASGPAFLTF
TRBV7-2,TRBJ1-6,NA,NA,14,TGTGCCAGCAGCCCAGAACATGATCAGACACCCCTCCACTTT,CASSPEHDQTPLHF
TRBV2,TRBJ2-1,NA,NA,15,TGTGCCAGCAGTGTCGGGATGGGGTTGGACAATGAGCAGTTCTTC,CASSVGMGLDNEQFF
TRBV28,TRBJ1-2,few,NA,13,TGTGCCAGCAGGCCTACAGGGCCCTATGGCTACACCTTC,CASRPTGPYGYTF
TRBV6-6,TRBJ1-6,NA,NA,15,TGTGCCACCTCCCTGAGGGCAGCCTATAATTCACCCCTCCACTTT,CATSLRAAYNSPLHF
TRBV28,TRBJ2-1,NA,NA,15,TGTGCCAGCACCCATGGGGGGCGAACCTACAATGAGCAGTTCTTC,CASTHGGRTYNEQFF
TRBV29-1,TRBJ2-2,NA,NA,14,TGCAGCGTTCAGACAGGCCCGAACACCGGGGAGCTGTTTTTT,CSVQTGPNTGELFF
TRBV19,TRBJ1-1,once,NA,15,TGTGCCAGTAGTGGCCCCGGAGGGGTGGGCACTGAAGCTTTCTTT,CASSGPGGVGTEAFF
TRBV30,TRBJ1-2,NA,TRBD1,14,TGTGCCTGGACTCTGCGACAGGGAACCTATGGCTACACCTTC,CAWTLRQGTYGYTF
TRBV7-5,TRBJ1-1,NA,NA,16,TGTGTCAGAAGCTTAGACCGGGACAACCAGAACACTGAAGCTTTCTTT,CVRSLDRDNQNTEAFF
TRBV5-6,TRBJ2-5,NA,NA,17,TGTGCCAGCAGCTTGTTCAGGGAGACACCGGGCACCGAGACCCAGTACTTC,CASSLFRETPGTETQYF
TRBV5-1,TRBJ2-7,NA,NA,17,TGCGCCAGCAGCTTGGGGATGGCGGACCAAAATATATACGAGCAGTACTTC,CASSLGMADQNIYEQYF
TRBV29-1,TRBJ2-3,NA,TRBD2,18,TGCAGCGTTGAATTACTAGCGGGACAGGCAGTCCGCACAGATACGCAGTATTTT,CSVELLAGQAVRTDTQYF
TRBV6-5,TRBJ1-2,once,NA,11,TGTGCCAGCACCCAGGACTATGGCTACACCTTC,CASTQDYGYTF
TRBV27,TRBJ1-2,NA,NA,12,TGTGCCAGCAGTTCCTCAGGGGCTGGCTACACCTTC,CASSSSGAGYTF
TRBV19,TRBJ1-3,NA,NA,16,TGTGCCAGTAATCCTGCAACAGGGATCTCTGGAAACACCATATATTTT,CASNPATGISGNTIYF
TRBV10-3,TRBJ1-4,NA,NA,13,TGTGCCATCAGTATCAGTTCGGGAGAAAAACTGTTTTTT,CAISISSGEKLFF
TRBV4-1,TRBJ1-6,NA,TRBD1,17,TGCGCCAGCAGCCAAGCGGAACAGGGGGGAATTAATTCACCCCTCCACTTT,CASSQAEQGGINSPLHF
TRBV24-1,TRBJ2-7,NA,TRBD1,11,TGTGCCACCCGACAGGGCTACGAGCAGTACTTC,CATRQGYEQYF